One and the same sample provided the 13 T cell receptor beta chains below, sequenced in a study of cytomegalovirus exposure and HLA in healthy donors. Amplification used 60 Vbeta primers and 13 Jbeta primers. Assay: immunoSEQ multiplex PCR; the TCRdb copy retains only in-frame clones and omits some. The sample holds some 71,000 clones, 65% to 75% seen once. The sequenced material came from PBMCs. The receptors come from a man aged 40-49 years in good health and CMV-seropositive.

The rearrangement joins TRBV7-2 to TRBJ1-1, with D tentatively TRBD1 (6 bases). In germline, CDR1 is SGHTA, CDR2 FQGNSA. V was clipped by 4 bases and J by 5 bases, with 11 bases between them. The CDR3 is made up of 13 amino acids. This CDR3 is CASSSDQGTEAFF. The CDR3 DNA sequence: TGTGCCAGCAGCTCAGACCAGGGGACTGAAGCTTTCTTT.

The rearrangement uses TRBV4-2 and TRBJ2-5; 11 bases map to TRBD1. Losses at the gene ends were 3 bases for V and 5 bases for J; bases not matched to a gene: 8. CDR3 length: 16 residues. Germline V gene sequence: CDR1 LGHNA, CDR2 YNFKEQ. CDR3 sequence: CASSQERTGGQETQYF. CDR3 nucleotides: TGTGCCAGCAGCCAGGAACGGACAGGGGGCCAGGAGACCCAGTACTTC.

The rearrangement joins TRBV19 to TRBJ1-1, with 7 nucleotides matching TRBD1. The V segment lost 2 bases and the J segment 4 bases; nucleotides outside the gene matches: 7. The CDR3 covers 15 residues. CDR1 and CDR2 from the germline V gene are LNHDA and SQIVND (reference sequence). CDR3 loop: CASSIQGVRGTEAFF. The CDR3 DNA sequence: TGTGCCAGTAGTATACAGGGGGTGAGGGGCACTGAAGCTTTCTTT. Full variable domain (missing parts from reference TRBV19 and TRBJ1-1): DGGITQSPKYLFRKEGQNVTLSCEQNLNHDAMYWYRQDPGQGLRLIYYSQIVNDFQKGDIAEGYSVSREKKESFPLTVTSAQKNPTAFYLCASSIQGVRGTEAFFGQGTRLTVV.

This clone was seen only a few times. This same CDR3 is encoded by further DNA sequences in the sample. CDR3 sequence (DNA): TGTGCCAGCAGCTTAACCGGGGACACTGAAGCTTTCTTT. It is translated as CASSLTGDTEAFF. The V call is TRBV7-9, the J call TRBJ1-1; D is undetermined. Trimming took off 2 bases at V and 3 bases at J, with 7 bases between the two ends. The CDR3 consists of 13 residues. Germline V gene sequence: CDR1 SEHNR, CDR2 FQNEAQ (reference sequence).

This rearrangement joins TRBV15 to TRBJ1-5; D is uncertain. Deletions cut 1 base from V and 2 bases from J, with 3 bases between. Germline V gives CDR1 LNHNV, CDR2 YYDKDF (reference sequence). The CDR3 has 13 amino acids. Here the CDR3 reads CATSRVGNQPQHF. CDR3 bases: TGTGCCACCAGCAGAGTAGGCAATCAGCCCCAGCATTTT.

In DNA form, the CDR3 reads TGTGCCAGCAATAAAGGGGACAGTCTATCCTACGAGCAGTACTTC. Translating gives CASNKGDSLSYEQYF. The genes are TRBV6-5 and TRBJ2-7; 7 bases line up with TRBD1. This CDR3 is built from 15 residues. Per germline, CDR1 MNHEY and CDR2 SVGAGI. The junction had 10 bases not matched to a gene; V was cut back by 7 bases and J by 1 base.

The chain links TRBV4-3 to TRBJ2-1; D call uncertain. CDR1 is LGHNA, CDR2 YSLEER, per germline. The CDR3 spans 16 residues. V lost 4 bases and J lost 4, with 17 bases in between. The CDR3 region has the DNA TGCGCCAGCAGCCTACAGTGGGCCCGCGATTACAATGAGCAGTTCTTC. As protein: CASSLQWARDYNEQFF.

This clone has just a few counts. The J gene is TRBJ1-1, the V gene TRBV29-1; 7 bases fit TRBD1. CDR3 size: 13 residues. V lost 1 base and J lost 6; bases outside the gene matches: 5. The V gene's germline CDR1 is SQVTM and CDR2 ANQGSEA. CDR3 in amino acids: CSVEGQGVSEAFF. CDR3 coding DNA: TGCAGCGTTGAAGGACAGGGCGTTTCTGAAGCTTTCTTT.

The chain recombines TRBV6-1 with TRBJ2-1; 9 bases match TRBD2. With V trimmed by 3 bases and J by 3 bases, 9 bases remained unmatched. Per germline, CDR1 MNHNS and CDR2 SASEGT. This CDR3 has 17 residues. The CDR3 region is CASSDGGGGVLYNEQFF. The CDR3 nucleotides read TGTGCCAGCAGTGATGGGGGCGGGGGGGTCCTCTACAATGAGCAGTTCTTC.

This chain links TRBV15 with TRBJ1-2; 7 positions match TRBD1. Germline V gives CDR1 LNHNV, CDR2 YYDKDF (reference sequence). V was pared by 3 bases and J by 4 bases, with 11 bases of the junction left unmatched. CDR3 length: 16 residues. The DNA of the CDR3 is TGTGCCACCAGCAGCTACCTGGGACAGTCGAGCTATGGCTACACCTTC. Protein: CATSSYLGQSSYGYTF. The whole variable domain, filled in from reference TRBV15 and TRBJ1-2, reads DAMVIQNPRYQVTQFGKPVTLSCSQTLNHNVMYWYQQKSSQAPKLLFHYYDKDFNNEADTPDNFQSRRPNTSFCFLDIRSPGLGDTAMYLCATSSYLGQSSYGYTFGSGTRLTVV.

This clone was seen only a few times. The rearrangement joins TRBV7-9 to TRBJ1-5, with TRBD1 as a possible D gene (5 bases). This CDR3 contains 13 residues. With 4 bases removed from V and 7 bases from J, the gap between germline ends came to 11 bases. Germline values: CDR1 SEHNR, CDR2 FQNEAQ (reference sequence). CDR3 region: CASSSDRRQPQHF. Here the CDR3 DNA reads TGTGCCAGCAGCTCCGACAGACGCCAGCCCCAGCATTTT.

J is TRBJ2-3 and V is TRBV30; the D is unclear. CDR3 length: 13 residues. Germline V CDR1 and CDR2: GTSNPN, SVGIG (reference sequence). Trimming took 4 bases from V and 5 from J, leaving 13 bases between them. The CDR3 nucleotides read TGTGCCTGGACTAATAGACTCCAAGATACGCAGTATTTT. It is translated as CAWTNRLQDTQYF.

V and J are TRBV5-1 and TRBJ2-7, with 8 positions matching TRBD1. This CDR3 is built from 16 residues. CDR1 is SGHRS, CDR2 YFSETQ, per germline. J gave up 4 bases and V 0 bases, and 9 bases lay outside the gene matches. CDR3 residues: CASSLVGGRGLYEQYF. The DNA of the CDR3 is TGCGCCAGCAGCTTGGTTGGCGGCAGGGGGCTATACGAGCAGTACTTC.